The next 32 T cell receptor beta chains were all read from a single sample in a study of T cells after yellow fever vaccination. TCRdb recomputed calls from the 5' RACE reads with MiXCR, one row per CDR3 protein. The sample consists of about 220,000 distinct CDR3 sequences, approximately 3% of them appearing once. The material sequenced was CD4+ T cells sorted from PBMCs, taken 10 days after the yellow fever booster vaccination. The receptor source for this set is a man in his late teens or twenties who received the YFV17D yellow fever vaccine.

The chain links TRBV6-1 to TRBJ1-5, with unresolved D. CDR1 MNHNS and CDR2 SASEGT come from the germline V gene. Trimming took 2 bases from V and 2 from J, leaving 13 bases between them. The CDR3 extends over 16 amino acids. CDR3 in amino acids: CASSESAGLGNQPQHF. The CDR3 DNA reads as TGTGCCAGCAGTGAATCGGCGGGGTTAGGCAATCAGCCCCAGCATTTT.

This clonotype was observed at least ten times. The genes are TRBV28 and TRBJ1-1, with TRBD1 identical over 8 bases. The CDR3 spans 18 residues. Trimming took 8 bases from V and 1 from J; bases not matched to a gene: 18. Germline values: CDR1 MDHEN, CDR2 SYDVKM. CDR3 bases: TGTGCCAGCTTCGGCCTGGGCAGGGGGCGAACCTCGAACACTGAAGCTTTCTTT. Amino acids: CASFGLGRGRTSNTEAFF.

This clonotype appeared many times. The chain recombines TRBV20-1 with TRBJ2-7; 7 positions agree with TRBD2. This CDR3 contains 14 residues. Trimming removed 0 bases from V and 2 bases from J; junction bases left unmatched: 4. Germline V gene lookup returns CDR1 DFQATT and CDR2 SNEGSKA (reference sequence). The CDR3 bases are TGCAGTGCTAGAGATTTGCGGGGGACCTACGAGCAGTACTTC. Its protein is CSARDLRGTYEQYF.

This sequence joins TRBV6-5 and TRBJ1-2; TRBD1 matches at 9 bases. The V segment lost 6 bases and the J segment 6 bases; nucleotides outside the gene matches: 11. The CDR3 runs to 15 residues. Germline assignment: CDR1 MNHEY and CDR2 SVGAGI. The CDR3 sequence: CASSRTPDRGHGYTF. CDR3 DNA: TGTGCCAGCAGCCGTACCCCGGACAGGGGACATGGCTACACCTTC.

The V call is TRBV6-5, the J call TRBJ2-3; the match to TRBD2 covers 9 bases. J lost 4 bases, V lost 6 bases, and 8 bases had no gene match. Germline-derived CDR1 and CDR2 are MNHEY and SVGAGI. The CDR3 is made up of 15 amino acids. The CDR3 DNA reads TGTGCCAGCAGACGACAGGGCGGGGGGGCAGATACGCAGTATTTT. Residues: CASRRQGGGADTQYF.

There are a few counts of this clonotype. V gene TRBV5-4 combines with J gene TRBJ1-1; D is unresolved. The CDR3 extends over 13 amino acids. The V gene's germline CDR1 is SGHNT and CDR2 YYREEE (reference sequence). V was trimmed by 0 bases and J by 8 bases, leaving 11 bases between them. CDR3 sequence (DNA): TGTGCCAGCAGCTTGGATGGGTTTTTGGAAGCTTTCTTT. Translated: CASSLDGFLEAFF.

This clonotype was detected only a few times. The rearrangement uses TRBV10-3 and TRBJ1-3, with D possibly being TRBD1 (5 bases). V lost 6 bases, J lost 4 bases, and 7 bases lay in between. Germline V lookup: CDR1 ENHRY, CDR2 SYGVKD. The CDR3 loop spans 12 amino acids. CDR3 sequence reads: CAIRGTGNTIYF. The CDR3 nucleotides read TGTGCCATCAGGGGGACGGGAAACACCATATATTTT.

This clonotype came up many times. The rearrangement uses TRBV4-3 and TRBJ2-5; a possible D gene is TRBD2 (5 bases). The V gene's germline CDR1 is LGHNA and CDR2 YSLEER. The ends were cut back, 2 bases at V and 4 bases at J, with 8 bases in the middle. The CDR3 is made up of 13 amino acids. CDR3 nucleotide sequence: TGCGCCAGCAGCCAAACTAGAATAGAGACCCAGTACTTC. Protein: CASSQTRIETQYF.

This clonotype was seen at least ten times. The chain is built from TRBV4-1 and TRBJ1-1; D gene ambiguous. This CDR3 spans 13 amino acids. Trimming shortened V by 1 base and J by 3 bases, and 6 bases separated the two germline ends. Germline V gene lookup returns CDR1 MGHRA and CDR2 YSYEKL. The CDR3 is CASSQARDTEAFF. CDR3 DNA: TGCGCCAGCAGCCAAGCCCGGGACACTGAAGCTTTCTTT.

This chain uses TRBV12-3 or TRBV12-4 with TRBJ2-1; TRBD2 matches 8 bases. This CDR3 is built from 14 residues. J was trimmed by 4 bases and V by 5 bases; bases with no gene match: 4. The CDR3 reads CASSPGGRYNEQFF. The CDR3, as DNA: TGTGCCAGCAGTCCGGGGGGGCGTTACAATGAGCAGTTCTTC.

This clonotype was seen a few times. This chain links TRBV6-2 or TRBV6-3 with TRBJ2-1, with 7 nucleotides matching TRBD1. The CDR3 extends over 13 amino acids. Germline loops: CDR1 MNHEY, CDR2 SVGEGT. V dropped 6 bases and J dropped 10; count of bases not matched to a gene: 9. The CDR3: CASRITGAREQFF. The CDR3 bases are TGTGCCAGCAGGATAACAGGGGCCAGGGAGCAGTTCTTC.

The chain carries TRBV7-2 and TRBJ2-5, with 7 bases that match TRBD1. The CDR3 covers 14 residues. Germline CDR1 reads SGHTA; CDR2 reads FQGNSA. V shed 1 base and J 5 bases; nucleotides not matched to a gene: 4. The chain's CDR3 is CASSLGAGGETQYF. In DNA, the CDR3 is TGTGCCAGCAGCTTAGGGGCAGGGGGTGAGACCCAGTACTTC.

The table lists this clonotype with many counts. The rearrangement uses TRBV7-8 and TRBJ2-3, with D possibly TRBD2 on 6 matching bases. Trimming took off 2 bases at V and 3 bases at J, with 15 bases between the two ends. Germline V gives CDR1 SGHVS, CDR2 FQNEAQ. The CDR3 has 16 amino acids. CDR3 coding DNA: TGTGCCAGCAGCTTAAATCCGGGGGTATCGACAGATACGCAGTATTTT. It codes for CASSLNPGVSTDTQYF.

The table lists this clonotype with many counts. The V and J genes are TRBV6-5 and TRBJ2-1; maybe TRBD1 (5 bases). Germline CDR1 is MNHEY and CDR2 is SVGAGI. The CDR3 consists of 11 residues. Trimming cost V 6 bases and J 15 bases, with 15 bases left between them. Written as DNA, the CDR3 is TGTGCCAGCAGAGCAGGGTCCGCGGTGTTCTTC. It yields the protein CASRAGSAVFF.

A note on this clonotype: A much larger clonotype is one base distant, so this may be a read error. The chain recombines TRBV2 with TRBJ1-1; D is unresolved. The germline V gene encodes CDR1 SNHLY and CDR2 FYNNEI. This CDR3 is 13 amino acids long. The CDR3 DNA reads TGTGCCAGCAGGGCAGAGCTGAACACTGAAGCTCTCTTT. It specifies CASRAELNTEALF.

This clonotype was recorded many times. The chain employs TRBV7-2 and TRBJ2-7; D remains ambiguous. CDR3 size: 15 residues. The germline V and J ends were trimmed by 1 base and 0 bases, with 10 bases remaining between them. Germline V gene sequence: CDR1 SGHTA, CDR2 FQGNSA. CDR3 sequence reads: CASSLGAMNSYEQYF. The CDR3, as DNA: TGTGCCAGCAGCTTAGGAGCAATGAACTCCTACGAGCAGTACTTC.

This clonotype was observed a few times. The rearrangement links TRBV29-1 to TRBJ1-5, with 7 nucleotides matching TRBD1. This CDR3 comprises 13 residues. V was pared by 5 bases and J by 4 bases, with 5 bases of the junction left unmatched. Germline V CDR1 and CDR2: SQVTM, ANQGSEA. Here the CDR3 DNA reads TGCAGCGTTTTGACACAGGGGAATCAGCCCCAGCATTTT. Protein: CSVLTQGNQPQHF. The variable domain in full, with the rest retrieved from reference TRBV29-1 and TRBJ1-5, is SAVISQKPSRDICQRGTSLTIQCQVDSQVTMMFWYRQQPGQSLTLIATANQGSEATYESGFVIDKFPISRPNLTFSTLTVSNMSPEDSSIYLCSVLTQGNQPQHFGDGTRLSIL.

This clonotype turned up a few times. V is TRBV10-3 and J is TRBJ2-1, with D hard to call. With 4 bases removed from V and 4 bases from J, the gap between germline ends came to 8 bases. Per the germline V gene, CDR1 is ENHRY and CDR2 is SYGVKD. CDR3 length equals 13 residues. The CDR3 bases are TGTGCCATCAGTGGACCGGCATACAATGAGCAGTTCTTC. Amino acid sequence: CAISGPAYNEQFF.

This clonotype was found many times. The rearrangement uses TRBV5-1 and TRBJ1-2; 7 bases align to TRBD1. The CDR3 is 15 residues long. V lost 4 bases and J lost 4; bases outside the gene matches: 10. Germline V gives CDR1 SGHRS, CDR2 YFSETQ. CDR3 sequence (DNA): TGCGCCAGCAGCCTACAATTGGGACAGACCTATGGCTACACCTTC. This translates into CASSLQLGQTYGYTF. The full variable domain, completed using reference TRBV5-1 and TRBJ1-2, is KAGVTQTPRYLIKTRGQQVTLSCSPISGHRSVSWYQQTPGQGLQFLFEYFSETQRNKGNFPGRFSGRQFSNSRSEMNVSTLELGDSALYLCASSLQLGQTYGYTFGSGTRLTVV.

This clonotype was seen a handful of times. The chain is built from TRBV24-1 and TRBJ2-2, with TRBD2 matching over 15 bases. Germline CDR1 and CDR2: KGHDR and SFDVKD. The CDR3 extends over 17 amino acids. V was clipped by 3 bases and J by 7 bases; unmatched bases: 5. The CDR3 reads CATSDPGLAGGIGELFF. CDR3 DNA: TGTGCCACCAGTGATCCCGGACTAGCGGGGGGGATCGGGGAGCTGTTTTTT.

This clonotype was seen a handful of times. In DNA, the CDR3 is TGTGCCAGCAGCAACGATTCACCCCTCCACTTT. Protein sequence: CASSNDSPLHF. This chain uses TRBV9 with TRBJ1-6, with D unclear. The germline V gene has CDR1 SGDLS and CDR2 YYNGEE. Trimming removed 4 bases from V and 8 bases from J, with 4 bases in between. The CDR3 totals 11 residues.

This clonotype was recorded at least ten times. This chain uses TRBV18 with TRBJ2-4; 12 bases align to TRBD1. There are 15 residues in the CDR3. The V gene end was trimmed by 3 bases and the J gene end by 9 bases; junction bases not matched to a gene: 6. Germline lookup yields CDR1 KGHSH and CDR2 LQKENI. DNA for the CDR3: TGTGCCAGCTCACCGGGACAGGGGGCGAGGGCCATTCAGTACTTC. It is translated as CASSPGQGARAIQYF.

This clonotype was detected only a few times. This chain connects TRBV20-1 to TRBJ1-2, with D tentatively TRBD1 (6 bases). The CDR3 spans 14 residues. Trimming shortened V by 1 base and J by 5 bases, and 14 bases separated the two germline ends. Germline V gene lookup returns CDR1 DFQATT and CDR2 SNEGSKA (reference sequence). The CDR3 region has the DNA TGCAGTGCTAGAGTAGGAGGAACAGGGTATGGCTACACCTTC. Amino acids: CSARVGGTGYGYTF.

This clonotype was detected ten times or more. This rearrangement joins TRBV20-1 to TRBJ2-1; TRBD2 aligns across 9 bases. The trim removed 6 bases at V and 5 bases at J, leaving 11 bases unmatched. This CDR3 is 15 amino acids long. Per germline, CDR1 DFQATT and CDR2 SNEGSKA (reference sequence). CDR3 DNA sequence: TGCAGTGCCCCCCTCCCCCAGCGGGGGGACAATGAGCAGTTCTTC. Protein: CSAPLPQRGDNEQFF.

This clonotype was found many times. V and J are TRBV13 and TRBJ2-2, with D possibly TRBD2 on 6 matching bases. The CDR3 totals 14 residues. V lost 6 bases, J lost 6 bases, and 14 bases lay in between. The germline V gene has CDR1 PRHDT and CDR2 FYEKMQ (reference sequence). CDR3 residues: CASSNSGGAGELFF. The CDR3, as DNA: TGTGCCAGCAGTAACTCCGGCGGGGCCGGGGAGCTGTTTTTT.

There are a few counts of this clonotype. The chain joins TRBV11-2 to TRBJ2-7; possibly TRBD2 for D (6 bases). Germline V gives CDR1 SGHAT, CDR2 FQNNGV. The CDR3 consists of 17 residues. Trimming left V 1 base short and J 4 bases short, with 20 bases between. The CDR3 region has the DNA TGTGCCAGCAGCTTAGGCCTCCAGTGGGGGGAGGATTACGAGCAGTACTTC. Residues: CASSLGLQWGEDYEQYF.

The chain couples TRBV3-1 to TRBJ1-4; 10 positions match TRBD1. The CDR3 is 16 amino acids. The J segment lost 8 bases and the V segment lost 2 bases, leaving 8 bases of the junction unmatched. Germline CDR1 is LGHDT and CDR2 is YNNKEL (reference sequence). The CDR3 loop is CASSQFLSGQGEKLFF. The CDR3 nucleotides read TGTGCCAGCAGCCAATTTTTGTCGGGACAGGGGGAAAAACTGTTTTTT.

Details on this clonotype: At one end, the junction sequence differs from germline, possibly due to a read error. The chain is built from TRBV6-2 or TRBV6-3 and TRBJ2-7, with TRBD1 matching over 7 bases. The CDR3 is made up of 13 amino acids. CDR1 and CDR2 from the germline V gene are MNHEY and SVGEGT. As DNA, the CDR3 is TGTGCCAGCAGGGGGACAGCCGCATACGTGCAGTACTTC. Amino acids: CASRGTAAYVQYF.

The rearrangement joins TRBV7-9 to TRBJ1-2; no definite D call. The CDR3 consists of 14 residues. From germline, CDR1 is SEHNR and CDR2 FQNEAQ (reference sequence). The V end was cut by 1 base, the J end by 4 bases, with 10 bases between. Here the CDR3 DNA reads TGTGCCAGCAGCTTAGATTGGGATTCCTATGGCTACACCTTC. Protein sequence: CASSLDWDSYGYTF.

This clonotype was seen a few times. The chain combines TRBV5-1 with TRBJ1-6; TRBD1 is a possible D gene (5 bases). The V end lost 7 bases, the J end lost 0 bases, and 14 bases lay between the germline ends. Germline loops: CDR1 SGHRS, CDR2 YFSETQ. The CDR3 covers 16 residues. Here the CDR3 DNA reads TGCGCCAGCCAACGGGGTCAGGGCTCCTATAATTCACCCCTCCACTTT. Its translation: CASQRGQGSYNSPLHF.

The chain's CDR3 is CASSLAGDTRSPLHF. In nucleotides, the CDR3 is TGCGCCAGCAGCTTGGCCGGGGACACTCGATCACCCCTCCACTTT. The chain has TRBV5-1 and TRBJ1-6, with a tentative D call TRBD1 (6 bases). Trimming cost V 0 bases and J 10 bases, with 14 bases left between them. Germline CDR1 and CDR2: SGHRS and YFSETQ. This CDR3 comprises 15 residues.

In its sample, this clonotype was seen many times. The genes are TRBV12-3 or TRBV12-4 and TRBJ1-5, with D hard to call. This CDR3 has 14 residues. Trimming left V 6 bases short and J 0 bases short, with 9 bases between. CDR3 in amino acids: CASSLGNSNQPQHF. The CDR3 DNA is TGTGCCAGCAGCCTAGGGAATAGCAATCAGCCCCAGCATTTT.